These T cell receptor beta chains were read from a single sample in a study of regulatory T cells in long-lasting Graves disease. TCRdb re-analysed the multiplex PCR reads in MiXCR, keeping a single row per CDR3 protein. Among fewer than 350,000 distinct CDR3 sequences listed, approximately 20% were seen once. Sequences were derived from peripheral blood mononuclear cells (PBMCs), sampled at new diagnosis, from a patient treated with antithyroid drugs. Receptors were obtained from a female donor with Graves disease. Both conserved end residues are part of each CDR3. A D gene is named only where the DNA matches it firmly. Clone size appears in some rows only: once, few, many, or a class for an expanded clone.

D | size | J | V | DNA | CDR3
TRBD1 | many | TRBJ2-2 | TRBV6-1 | TGTGCCAGCAGTGGCCAGGGGGCGGCCGGGGAGCTGTTTTTT | CASSGQGAAGELFF
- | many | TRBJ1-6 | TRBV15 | TGTGCCACCAGCAGAGATTCGCGCTCTTATAATTCACCCCTCCACTTT | CATSRDSRSYNSPLHF
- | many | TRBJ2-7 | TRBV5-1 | TGCGCCAGCAGCTTGGTGGGCGGGATAACTTCCTACGAGCAGTACTTC | CASSLVGGITSYEQYF
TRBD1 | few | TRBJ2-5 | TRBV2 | TGTGCCAGCAGTGAACCGGGACAGGGTGGTATAGAGACCCAGTACTTC | CASSEPGQGGIETQYF
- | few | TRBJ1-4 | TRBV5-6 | TGTGCCAGCAGCTTGGTGACTAATGAAAAACTGTTTTTT | CASSLVTNEKLFF
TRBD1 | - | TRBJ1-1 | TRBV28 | TGTGCCAGCAGTTTCCCGTCCACAGGGGGGAACACTGAAGCTTTCTTT | CASSFPSTGGNTEAFF
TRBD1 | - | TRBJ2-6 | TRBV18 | TGTGCCAGCTCTCGGACAGGTTCTTCCTTACAGGCCAACGTCCTGACTTTC | CASSRTGSSLQANVLTF
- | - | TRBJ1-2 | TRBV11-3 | TGTGCCAGCAGCTTGGTTTTCTCGAGGGATGGCGGCTACACCTTC | CASSLVFSRDGGYTF
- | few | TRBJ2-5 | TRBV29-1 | TGCAGCGTTGGACTTGCAGGAAGGGAGACCCAGTACTTC | CSVGLAGRETQYF
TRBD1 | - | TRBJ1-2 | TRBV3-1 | TGTGCCAGCAGCCGAGGACAGGATGATGGCTACACCTTC | CASSRGQDDGYTF
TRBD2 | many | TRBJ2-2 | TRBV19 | TGTGCCAGTAGTATTGGGGGACTAGGGGGACTTGACACCGGGGAGCTGTTTTTT | CASSIGGLGGLDTGELFF
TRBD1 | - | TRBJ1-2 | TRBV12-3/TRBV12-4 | TGTGCCAGCAGTTTAGCGGGACAGGGCTCCGGCTACACCTTC | CASSLAGQGSGYTF
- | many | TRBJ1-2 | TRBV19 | TGTGCCAGTATCCCCGACAGCAACTATGGCTACACCTTC | CASIPDSNYGYTF
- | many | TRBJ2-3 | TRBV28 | TGTGCCAGCAGTTTAGGACCGAGCACAGATACGCAGTATTTT | CASSLGPSTDTQYF
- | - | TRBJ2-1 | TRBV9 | TGTGCCAGCAGCGTAGACCTAACGAAAAATGAGCAGTTCTTC | CASSVDLTKNEQFF
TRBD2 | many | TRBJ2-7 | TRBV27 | TGTGCCAGCAGAAAGGGACTAGCGGGATCCTACGAGCAGTACTTC | CASRKGLAGSYEQYF
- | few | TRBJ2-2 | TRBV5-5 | TGTGCCAGCAGCTTGGTTGTAGACACCGGGGAGCTGTTTTTT | CASSLVVDTGELFF
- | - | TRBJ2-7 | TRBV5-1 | TGCGCCAGCAGCTCCCCCGAGGGCACGGCGGCCTACGAGCAGCACTTC | CASSSPEGTAAYEQHF
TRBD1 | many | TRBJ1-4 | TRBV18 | TGTGCCAGCTCACCGACAGGGGGAGGTGAAAAACTGTTTTTT | CASSPTGGGEKLFF
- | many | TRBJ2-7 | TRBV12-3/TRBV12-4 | TGTGCCAGCAGCCCGCAGGACCACGAGCAGTACTTC | CASSPQDHEQYF
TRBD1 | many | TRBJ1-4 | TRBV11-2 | TGTGCCAGCAGCACTCTCCAGGGGGGGAGGAAACTGTTTTTT | CASSTLQGGRKLFF
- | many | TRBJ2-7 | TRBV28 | TGTGCCAGCAGCCTACACTACGAGCAGTACTTC | CASSLHYEQYF
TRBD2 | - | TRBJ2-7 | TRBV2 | TGTGCCAGCAGTGGATCTAGCGGGATGGGGGAGCAGTACTTC | CASSGSSGMGEQYF
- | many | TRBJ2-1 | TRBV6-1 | TGTGCCAGCAGTGAAAGGGACGGATGGGCGCCAGGCCCCTACAATGAGCAGTTCTTC | CASSERDGWAPGPYNEQFF
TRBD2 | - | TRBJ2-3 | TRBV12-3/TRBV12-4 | TGTGCCAGCAGTTACGCGGGACTAGCAGGAGATACGCAGTATTTT | CASSYAGLAGDTQYF
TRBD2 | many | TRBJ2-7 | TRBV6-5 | TGTGCCAGCAGTTACGGTTTTACTAGCGGGAGATTGGACGAGCAGTACTTC | CASSYGFTSGRLDEQYF
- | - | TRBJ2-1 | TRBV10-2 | TGCGCCAGCAGTGCGACCTACGAGCAGTTCTTC | CASSATYEQFF